The table lists the clone carrying this TCR beta chain with many counts. These data originate in a study of blood T cells in healthy people across ages. V was pared by 7 bases and J by 5 bases, with 17 bases between. The CDR3 consists of 14 residues. Germline loops: CDR1 SGHTA, CDR2 FQGNSA. Total RNA extraction produced at least 5 micrograms (per sample) for the study. Then a second PCR, running about 6 to 12 cycles, was carried out with a sample-barcoded 5' primer and a J-beta primer mix. Every cDNA molecule bore a tag from a template-switch adaptor containing 12 random nucleotides. MiXCR was run by TCRdb on the 5' RACE reads, yielding one entry per CDR3 protein. The table shows 730,000 or so distinct CDR3 sequences, with 35% to 50% occurring only once.

The clonotype comes from a man older than 75 in good health. The sequenced sample was blood. This chain uses TRBV7-2 with TRBJ1-2; the D gene is possibly TRBD1 (6 bases). The CDR3 here is CASTVGRGFYGYTF. CDR3 nucleotides: TGTGCCAGCACCGTAGGCAGGGGATTTTATGGCTACACCTTC. Full variable domain (outside the CDR3, taken from reference TRBV7-2 and TRBJ1-2): GAGVSQSPSNKVTEKGKDVELRCDPISGHTALYWYRQSLGQGLEFLIYFQGNSAPDKSGLPSDRFSAERTGGSVSTLTIQRTQQEDSAVYLCASTVGRGFYGYTFGSGTRLTVV.